Below are 11 T cell receptor beta chains sequenced from a single sample in a study of beta chain features in type 1 diabetes. Expressed TCRB transcripts were sequenced, since all the RNA that had been isolated was reverse transcribed. Sequencing was performed with immunoSEQ multiplex PCR; in TCRdb, only in-frame clones are kept and a portion is missing. The table lists under 550,000 clones, roughly an eighth of them singletons. Sequencing was done on a sample of naive CD4+ T cells from blood. The receptors originated from a woman younger than 35 in good health.

The chain is built from TRBV27 and TRBJ2-5; D gene uncertain. Germline lookup yields CDR1 MNHEY and CDR2 SMNVEV (reference sequence). V dropped 1 base and J dropped 5 bases, with 5 bases sitting between them. The CDR3 covers 12 residues. CDR3 in DNA: TGTGCCAGCAGTTTATTTGGCGAGACCCAGTACTTC. Translation gives CASSLFGETQYF.

This clone came up once. The chain recombines TRBV18 with TRBJ2-2, with D possibly TRBD2 on 5 matching bases. V was clipped by 3 bases and J by 6 bases, with 14 bases between them. The CDR3 consists of 15 residues. Germline CDR1 is KGHSH and CDR2 is LQKENI. The CDR3 loop reads CASSPSGIGAGELFF. The CDR3 nucleotides read TGTGCCAGCTCACCTTCGGGTATCGGGGCCGGGGAGCTGTTTTTT.

This clone was observed a few times. The rearrangement joins TRBV18 to TRBJ1-2; no definite D call. Germline loops: CDR1 KGHSH, CDR2 LQKENI. The CDR3 has 13 amino acids. Trimming cost V 3 bases and J 5 bases, with 10 bases left between them. CDR3 nucleotide sequence: TGTGCCAGCTCACCTGGCGGGCTATATGGCTACACCTTC. Its protein is CASSPGGLYGYTF.

This clone was picked up a small number of times. The J gene is TRBJ1-1, the V gene TRBV2; possibly TRBD1 for D (5 bases). This CDR3 contains 15 residues. Looked up from germline, CDR1 is SNHLY and CDR2 is FYNNEI. V shed 7 bases and J shed 2 bases, with 17 bases lying between them. CDR3 sequence: CASTKREGYNTEAFF. CDR3 DNA sequence: TGTGCCAGCACCAAAAGAGAGGGGTACAACACTGAAGCTTTCTTT.

The sample holds a few counts of this clone. The chain recombines TRBV7-3 with TRBJ2-1, with D maybe TRBD2 (5 bases). Per the germline V gene, CDR1 is SGHTA and CDR2 is FQGTGA. CDR3 length: 14 amino acids. V dropped 2 bases and J dropped 8 bases, with 13 bases sitting between them. DNA for the CDR3: TGTGCCAGCAGCTTACGGGTGGGAGTCGATGAGCAGTTCTTC. This encodes CASSLRVGVDEQFF. The full variable domain, its missing parts supplied by reference TRBV7-3 and TRBJ2-1, is GAGVSQTPSNKVTEKGKYVELRCDPISGHTALYWYRQSLGQGPEFLIYFQGTGAADDSGLPNDRFFAVRPEGSVSTLKIQRTERGDSAVYLCASSLRVGVDEQFFGPGTRLTVL.

This clone was picked up a small number of times. The chain employs TRBV19 and TRBJ2-1, with TRBD2 matching 7 bases. Per the germline V gene, CDR1 is LNHDA and CDR2 is SQIVND (reference sequence). This CDR3 comprises 14 residues. V shed 5 bases, J shed 7 bases, and the junction held 8 bases outside the gene matches. As DNA, the CDR3 is TGTGCCAGTAGTCGCGGGAGTGGCCTTAATGAGCAGTTCTTC. Encoded protein: CASSRGSGLNEQFF.

V gene TRBV6-6 combines with J gene TRBJ1-4, with D possibly TRBD1 on 6 matching bases. This CDR3 has 15 residues. Trimming left V 2 bases short and J 4 bases short, with 11 bases between. Germline CDR1 is MNHNY and CDR2 is SVGAGI (reference sequence). For the CDR3, the DNA is TGTGCCAGCAGTTACGGACAGTTCCGTAATGAAAAACTGTTTTTT. Translation gives CASSYGQFRNEKLFF.

This chain links TRBV7-9 with TRBJ2-1; 7 positions agree with TRBD1. The V gene end was trimmed by 1 base and the J gene end by 6 bases; junction bases not matched to a gene: 12. This CDR3 contains 17 residues. Germline V gene data show CDR1 as SEHNR and CDR2 as FQNEAQ (reference sequence). CDR3 region: CASSLGDSLPRGNEQFF. The CDR3 DNA reads TGTGCCAGCAGCTTAGGGGACAGTCTTCCTCGGGGCAATGAGCAGTTCTTC.

The chain has TRBV5-8 and TRBJ1-6, with D hard to call. Trimming removed 1 base at V and 5 bases at J, with 16 bases between. Germline CDR1 and CDR2: SGHTS and YDEGEE. The CDR3 loop spans 17 amino acids. The CDR3 reads CASSLRRQERNNSPLHF. CDR3 sequence (DNA): TGTGCCAGCAGCTTGCGGCGTCAGGAGAGGAATAATTCACCCCTCCACTTT.

This clone was picked up a small number of times. The V gene is TRBV7-2, the J gene TRBJ1-4, with TRBD1 matching over 7 bases. CDR3 length: 14 amino acids. V trimming: 5 bases; J trimming: 3 bases; junction bases outside the gene matches: 3. CDR1 is SGHTA, CDR2 FQGNSA, per germline. The CDR3 here is CASSRQGANEKLFF. CDR3 DNA: TGTGCCAGCAGCCGACAGGGCGCTAATGAAAAACTGTTTTTT. Full variable domain (outside the CDR3, taken from reference TRBV7-2 and TRBJ1-4): GAGVSQSPSNKVTEKGKDVELRCDPISGHTALYWYRQSLGQGLEFLIYFQGNSAPDKSGLPSDRFSAERTGGSVSTLTIQRTQQEDSAVYLCASSRQGANEKLFFGSGTQLSVL.

This clone was detected a few times. The rearrangement links TRBV18 to TRBJ2-1, with 9 bases lining up with TRBD1. In germline, CDR1 is KGHSH, CDR2 LQKENI. The trim removed 3 bases at V and 9 bases at J, leaving 9 bases unmatched. The CDR3 totals 15 residues. CDR3 bases: TGTGCCAGCTCACCGGGACAGGGTAATTTCGGTGAGCAGTTCTTC. Its protein is CASSPGQGNFGEQFF.